A selection of T cell receptor delta chains follows, all from one sample in a study of fetal and pediatric gammadelta thymocytes. TCRdb processed the reads again with the CATT caller. The data show some 1,700 delta-chain clones, with about 16% seen just once and roughly 6.6% held by the top ten. Sequenced sample: Vgamma9Vdelta2 gamma-delta T cells from the thymus. The receptors derive from a child who underwent cardiac surgery and was recorded as healthy. The CDR3 runs from the conserved cysteine through the conserved F or W. Fields, in order: clone size, V gene, D gene, J gene, CDR3 DNA, CDR3 protein. The D gene is left open where the match is weak. Size is omitted from some rows. Given values are once, few, many or a class for expanded clones.

size: large; V: TRDV2; D: TRDD3; J: TRDJ1; DNA: TGTGCCTGTGACACGAGGAGAGCCCTACTGGGGGATCTGTACACCGATAAACTCATCTTT; CDR3: CACDTRRALLGDLYTDKLIF
size: medium-sized; V: TRDV2; D: TRDD3; J: TRDJ1; DNA: TGTGCCTGTGACACCGGGAAGACTGGGGGACAGAATACCGATAAACTCATCTTT; CDR3: CACDTGKTGGQNTDKLIF
size: medium-sized; V: TRDV2; D: TRDD3; J: TRDJ1; DNA: TGTGCCTGTACGCCCGAACTGGGGGATACGCAGGATAAACTCATCTTT; CDR3: CACTPELGDTQDKLIF
size: .; V: TRDV2; D: TRDD3; J: TRDJ3; DNA: TGTGCCTGTGACACCGGCCTGGGGGATCCCAGCTCCTGGGACACCCGACAGATGTTTTTC; CDR3: CACDTGLGDPSSWDTRQMFF
size: medium-sized; V: TRDV2; D: TRDD3; J: TRDJ3; DNA: TGTGCCTGTGACACTGGGGGATACAATCGCTGGGACACCCGACAGATGTTTTTC; CDR3: CACDTGGYNRWDTRQMFF
size: medium-sized; V: TRDV2; D: .; J: TRDJ1; DNA: TGTGCCTGTGACACCGGGCGGGGGAAGGTGACCGATAAACTCATCTTT; CDR3: CACDTGRGKVTDKLIF
size: .; V: TRDV2; D: .; J: TRDJ1; DNA: TGTGCCTGTGACGGAGAAACCGATAAACTCATCTTT; CDR3: CACDGETDKLIF
size: medium-sized; V: TRDV2; D: TRDD3; J: TRDJ1; DNA: TGTGCCTGTGACCCGCTTTCCCCTCGTGGGGATACCTACACCGATAAACTCATCTTT; CDR3: CACDPLSPRGDTYTDKLIF
size: medium-sized; V: TRDV2; D: TRDD3; J: TRDJ4; DNA: TGTGCCTGTGACACCGCGGGGGACTTTAATGGGGGATACGCTGGGCCCCTGATCTTT; CDR3: CACDTAGDFNGGYAGPLIF
size: medium-sized; V: TRDV2; D: TRDD3; J: TRDJ3; DNA: TGTGCCTGTGACACCGGACCCGGCCCTACTGGGGGATACGCCAGCTCCTGGGACACCCGACAGATGTTTTTC; CDR3: CACDTGPGPTGGYASSWDTRQMFF
size: medium-sized; V: TRDV2; D: .; J: TRDJ1; DNA: TGTGCCTGGATAGATCTTCGGTTGTCCCCTGATAAACTCATCTTT; CDR3: CAWIDLRLSPDKLIF
size: large; V: TRDV2; D: TRDD3; J: TRDJ1; DNA: TGTGCCTGTGACACCGGCGGGGGATACGCGGGGCCCGATAAACTCATCTTT; CDR3: CACDTGGGYAGPDKLIF
size: medium-sized; V: TRDV2; D: TRDD3; J: TRDJ3; DNA: TGTGCCTGTGACACCGGAGACTGGGGGATACGCTCCTGGGACACCCGACAGATGTTTTTC; CDR3: CACDTGDWGIRSWDTRQMFF
size: .; V: TRDV2; D: TRDD3; J: TRDJ1; DNA: TGTGCCTGTGACAAGGCTGGGGGACCCCCCCTAGACCACACCGATAAACTCATCTTT; CDR3: CACDKAGGPPLDHTDKLIF
size: .; V: TRDV2; D: TRDD3; J: TRDJ1; DNA: TGTGCCTGTGACGCCTGGGGGACCGATAAACTCATCTTT; CDR3: CACDAWGTDKLIF
size: medium-sized; V: TRDV2; D: .; J: TRDJ1; DNA: TGTGCCTGTGATTCCCGCGATAAACTCATCTTT; CDR3: CACDSRDKLIF
size: large; V: TRDV2; D: .; J: TRDJ1; DNA: TGTGCCTGTGACACAATTCGCCAGACCGATAAACTCATCTTT; CDR3: CACDTIRQTDKLIF
size: .; V: TRDV2; D: TRDD3; J: TRDJ1; DNA: TGTGCCTGTGACCCGCGTACTGGGGGCCCCACGTACACCGATAAACTCATCTTT; CDR3: CACDPRTGGPTYTDKLIF
size: few; V: TRDV2; D: .; J: TRDJ1; DNA: TGTGCCTGTGACGCGGGGGGACGGTACACCGATAAACTCATCTTT; CDR3: CACDAGGRYTDKLIF
size: .; V: TRDV2; D: TRDD3; J: TRDJ1; DNA: TGTGCCTGTGACCCACGCAATATGATACGCGTACTGGGGGATAGCAACACCGATAAACTCATCTTT; CDR3: CACDPRNMIRVLGDSNTDKLIF
size: large; V: TRDV2; D: .; J: TRDJ1; DNA: TGTGCCTGTGACCGGGGGGGACCCCCGTACACCGATAAACTCATCTTT; CDR3: CACDRGGPPYTDKLIF
size: large; V: TRDV1; D: TRDD3; J: TRDJ1; DNA: TGTGCTCTTGGGGATATCCTGCTTTTGGCTTTACGGAACGGTGGGGGATACGGGTACACCGATAAACTCATCTTT; CDR3: CALGDILLLALRNGGGYGYTDKLIF
size: large; V: TRDV2; D: .; J: TRDJ1; DNA: TGTGCCTGTAGCCTACGCCTTATCGGACGATCCGGGATAACCACCGATAAACTCATCTTT; CDR3: CACSLRLIGRSGITTDKLIF
size: medium-sized; V: TRDV2; D: TRDD3; J: TRDJ1; DNA: TGTGCCTGTGACACAAGCTGGGGGATGCCTAAACTCATCTTT; CDR3: CACDTSWGMPKLIF
size: large; V: TRAV14/DV4; D: .; J: TRDJ3; DNA: TGTGCAATGAGAGAGTACTGGAGCTCCTGGGACACCCGACAGATGTTTTTC; CDR3: CAMREYWSSWDTRQMFF
size: large; V: TRAV29/DV5; D: .; J: TRDJ2; DNA: TGTGCAGCTGGACTGAAAAATTCCTACGTGAACTGGGGATCTACAGCACAACTCTTCTTT; CDR3: CAAGLKNSYVNWGSTAQLFF
size: medium-sized; V: TRDV2; D: TRDD3; J: TRDJ3; DNA: TGTGCCTGTGACACCGTACTGGGGGACACCAGCTCCTGGGACACCCGACAGATGTTTTTC; CDR3: CACDTVLGDTSSWDTRQMFF
size: large; V: TRDV2; D: TRDD3; J: TRDJ3; DNA: TGTGCCTGTGACACCGGAACTGGGGGATATTCGTGGGACACCCGACAGATGTTTTTC; CDR3: CACDTGTGGYSWDTRQMFF
size: few; V: TRDV2; D: .; J: TRDJ1; DNA: TGTGCCTGTGACTCCTCGGGATATACCGATAAACTCATCTTT; CDR3: CACDSSGYTDKLIF
size: .; V: TRDV2; D: TRDD3; J: TRDJ3; DNA: TGTGCCTGTGACCGGGTGTGGGGGATTCCGAGCTCCTGGGACACCCGACAGATGTTTTTC; CDR3: CACDRVWGIPSSWDTRQMFF
size: .; V: TRDV2; D: TRDD2; J: TRDJ1; DNA: TGTGCCTGTGACCCTAAGTTTCCTACCCCTACTGTGGTAGCGTACACCGATAAACTCATCTTT; CDR3: CACDPKFPTPTVVAYTDKLIF
size: large; V: TRDV2; D: TRDD3; J: TRDJ1; DNA: TGTGCCTGTGACACCGGGAAGGGCTCACTGGGGGATACCTATAAACTCATCTTT; CDR3: CACDTGKGSLGDTYKLIF
size: large; V: TRDV2; D: TRDD3; J: TRDJ1; DNA: TGTGCCTGTGACAATCACTGGGGGATTCACACCGATAAACTCATCTTT; CDR3: CACDNHWGIHTDKLIF
size: .; V: TRDV2; D: TRDD3; J: TRDJ1; DNA: TGTGCCTGTGACGGGGGGGATACGAGGGCCGATAAACTCATCTTT; CDR3: CACDGGDTRADKLIF
size: large; V: TRDV2; D: TRDD3; J: TRDJ1; DNA: TGTGCCTGTTCCCCGAAGATAGGTGGGGGAGGACGCGACGATAAACTCATCTTT; CDR3: CACSPKIGGGGRDDKLIF
size: medium-sized; V: TRDV2; D: TRDD3; J: TRDJ1; DNA: TGTGCCTGTGACACCGCTGGGGGAACCACCGATAAACTCATCTTT; CDR3: CACDTAGGTTDKLIF
size: .; V: TRDV2; D: TRDD3; J: TRDJ1; DNA: TGTGCCTGTGACTTACTACTGGGGGATACCCGCACCGATAAACTCATCTTT; CDR3: CACDLLLGDTRTDKLIF